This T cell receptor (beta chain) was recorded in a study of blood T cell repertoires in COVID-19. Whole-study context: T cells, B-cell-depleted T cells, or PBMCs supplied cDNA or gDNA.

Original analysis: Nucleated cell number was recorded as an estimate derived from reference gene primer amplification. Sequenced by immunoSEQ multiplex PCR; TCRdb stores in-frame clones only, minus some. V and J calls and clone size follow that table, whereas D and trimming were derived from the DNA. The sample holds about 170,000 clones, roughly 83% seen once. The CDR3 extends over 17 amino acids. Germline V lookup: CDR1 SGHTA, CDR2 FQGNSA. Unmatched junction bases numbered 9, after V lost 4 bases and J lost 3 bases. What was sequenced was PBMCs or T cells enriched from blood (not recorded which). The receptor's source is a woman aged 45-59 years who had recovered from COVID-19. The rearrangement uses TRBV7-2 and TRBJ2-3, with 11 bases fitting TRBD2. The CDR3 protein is CASSSKSTSGGTDTQYF. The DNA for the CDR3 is TGTGCCAGCAGCTCGAAGAGCACTAGCGGGGGAACAGATACGCAGTATTTT.